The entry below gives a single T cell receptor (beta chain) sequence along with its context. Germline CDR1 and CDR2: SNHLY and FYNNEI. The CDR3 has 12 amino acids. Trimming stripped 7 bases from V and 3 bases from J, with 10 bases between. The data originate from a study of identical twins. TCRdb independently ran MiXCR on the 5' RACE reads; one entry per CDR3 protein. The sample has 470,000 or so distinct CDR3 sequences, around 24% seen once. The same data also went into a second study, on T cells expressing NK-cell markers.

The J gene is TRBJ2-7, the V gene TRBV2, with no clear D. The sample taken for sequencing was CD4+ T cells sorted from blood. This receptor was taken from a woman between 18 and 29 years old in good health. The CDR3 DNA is TGTGCCAGCACTAGGACGGGCTACGAGCAGTACTTC. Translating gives CASTRTGYEQYF.